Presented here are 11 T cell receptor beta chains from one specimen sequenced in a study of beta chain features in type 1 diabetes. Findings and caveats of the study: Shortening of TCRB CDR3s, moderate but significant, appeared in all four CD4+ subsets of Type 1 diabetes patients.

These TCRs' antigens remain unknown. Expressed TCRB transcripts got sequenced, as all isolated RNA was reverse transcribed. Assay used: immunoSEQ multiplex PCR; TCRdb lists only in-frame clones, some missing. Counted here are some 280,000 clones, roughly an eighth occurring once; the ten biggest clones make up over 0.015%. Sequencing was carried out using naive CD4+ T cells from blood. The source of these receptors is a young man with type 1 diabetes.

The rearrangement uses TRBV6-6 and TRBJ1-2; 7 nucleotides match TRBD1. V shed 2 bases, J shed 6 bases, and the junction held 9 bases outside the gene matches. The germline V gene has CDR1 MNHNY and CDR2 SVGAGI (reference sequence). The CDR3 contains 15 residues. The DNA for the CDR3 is TGTGCCAGCAGTTACGACGGACAGGATGGGCATGGCTACACCTTC. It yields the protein CASSYDGQDGHGYTF.

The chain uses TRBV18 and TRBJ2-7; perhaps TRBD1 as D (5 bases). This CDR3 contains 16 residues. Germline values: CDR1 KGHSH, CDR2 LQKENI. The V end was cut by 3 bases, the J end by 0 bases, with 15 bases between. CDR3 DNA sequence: TGTGCCAGCTCACCGAGCCCAGGGCTAAGCTCCTACGAGCAGTACTTC. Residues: CASSPSPGLSSYEQYF.

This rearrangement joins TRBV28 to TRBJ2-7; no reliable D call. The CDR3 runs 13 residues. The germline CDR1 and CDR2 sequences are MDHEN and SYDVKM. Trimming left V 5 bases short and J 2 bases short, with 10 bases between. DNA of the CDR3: TGTGCCAGCAGTCCCCCCCCCACCTACGAGCAGTACTTC. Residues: CASSPPPTYEQYF.

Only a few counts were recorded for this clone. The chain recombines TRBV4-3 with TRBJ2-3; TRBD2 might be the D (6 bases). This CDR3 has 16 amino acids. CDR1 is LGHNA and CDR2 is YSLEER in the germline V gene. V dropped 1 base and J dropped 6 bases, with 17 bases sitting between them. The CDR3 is CASSQAGGDGGDTQYF. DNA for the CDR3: TGCGCCAGCAGCCAAGCTGGCGGGGATGGAGGTGATACGCAGTATTTT.

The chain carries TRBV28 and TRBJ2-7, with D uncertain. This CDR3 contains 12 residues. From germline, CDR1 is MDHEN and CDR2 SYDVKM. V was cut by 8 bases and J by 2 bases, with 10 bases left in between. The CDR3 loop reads CASLGYTYEQYF. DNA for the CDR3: TGTGCCAGCCTAGGATATACCTACGAGCAGTACTTC.

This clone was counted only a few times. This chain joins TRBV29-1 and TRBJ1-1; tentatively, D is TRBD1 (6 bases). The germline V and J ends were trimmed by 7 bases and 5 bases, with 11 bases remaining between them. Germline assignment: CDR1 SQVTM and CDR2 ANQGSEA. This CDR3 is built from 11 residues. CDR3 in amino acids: CSGTTGTEAFF. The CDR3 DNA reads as TGCAGCGGAACGACAGGAACTGAAGCTTTCTTT.

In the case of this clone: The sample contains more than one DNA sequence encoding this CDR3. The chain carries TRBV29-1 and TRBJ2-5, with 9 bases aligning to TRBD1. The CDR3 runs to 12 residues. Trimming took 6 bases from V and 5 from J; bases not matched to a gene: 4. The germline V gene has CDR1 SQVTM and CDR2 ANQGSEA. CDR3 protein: CSVDRGRETQYF. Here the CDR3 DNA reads TGCAGCGTCGACAGGGGGAGGGAGACCCAGTACTTC.

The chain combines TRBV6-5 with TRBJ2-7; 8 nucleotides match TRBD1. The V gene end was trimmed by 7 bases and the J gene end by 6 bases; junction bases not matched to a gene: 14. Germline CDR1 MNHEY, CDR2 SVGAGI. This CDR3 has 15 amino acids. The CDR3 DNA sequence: TGTGCCAGCACCATCCTTCGACAGGGGTTCGCCGAGCAGTACTTC. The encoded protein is CASTILRQGFAEQYF.

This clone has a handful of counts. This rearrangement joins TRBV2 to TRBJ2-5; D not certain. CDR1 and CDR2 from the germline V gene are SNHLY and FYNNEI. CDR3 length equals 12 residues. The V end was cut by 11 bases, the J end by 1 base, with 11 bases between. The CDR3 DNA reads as TGTGCCGGTTCTAGATTCCAAGAGACCCAGTACTTC. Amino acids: CAGSRFQETQYF. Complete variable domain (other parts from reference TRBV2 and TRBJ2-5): EPEVTQTPSHQVTQMGQEVILRCVPISNHLYFYWYRQILGQKVEFLVSFYNNEISEKSEIFDDQFSVERPDGSNFTLKIRSTKLEDSAMYFCAGSRFQETQYFGPGTRLLVL.

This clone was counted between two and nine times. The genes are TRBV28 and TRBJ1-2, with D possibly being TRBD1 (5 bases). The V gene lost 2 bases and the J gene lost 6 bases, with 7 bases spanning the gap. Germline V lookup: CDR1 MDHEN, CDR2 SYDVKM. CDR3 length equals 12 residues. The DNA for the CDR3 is TGTGCCAGCAGTTTAGCAGGGAATGGCTACACCTTC. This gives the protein CASSLAGNGYTF.

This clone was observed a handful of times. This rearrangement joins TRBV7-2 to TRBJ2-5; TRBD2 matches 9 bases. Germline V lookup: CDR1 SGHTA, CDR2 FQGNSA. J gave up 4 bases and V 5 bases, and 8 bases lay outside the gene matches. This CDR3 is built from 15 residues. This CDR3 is CASSLGTSWSETQYF. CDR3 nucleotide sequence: TGTGCCAGCAGCCTCGGGACTAGCTGGTCAGAGACCCAGTACTTC.